The 10 T cell receptor beta chains given below trace back to one sample, sequenced in a study of cytomegalovirus exposure and HLA in healthy donors. The PCR ran on 60 Vbeta and 13 Jbeta primers. Produced via immunoSEQ multiplex PCR; TCRdb's table is partial and in-frame only. The repertoire holds around 150,000 clones, with roughly 80% as singletons. The sequenced sample consisted of PBMCs. The receptors were sampled from a male donor in good health and CMV-seronegative.

V usage is TRBV19 and J usage is TRBJ2-7; D possibly corresponds to TRBD1 (6 bases). The CDR3 is 13 amino acids. Deletions cut 8 bases from V and 3 bases from J, with 14 bases between. Germline V CDR1 and CDR2: LNHDA, SQIVND (reference sequence). CDR3 DNA sequence: TGTGCCAGTCAACAGGGTTGGGACTACGAGCAGTACTTC. This encodes CASQQGWDYEQYF.

This rearrangement joins TRBV15 to TRBJ1-2; tentatively, D is TRBD1 (5 bases). The germline V gene encodes CDR1 LNHNV and CDR2 YYDKDF (reference sequence). Trimming shortened V by 0 bases and J by 4 bases, and 15 bases separated the two germline ends. The CDR3 loop spans 16 amino acids. As DNA, the CDR3 is TGTGCCACCAGCAGAGATCGTGCAGGGCAGAGCTATGGCTACACCTTC. It translates to CATSRDRAGQSYGYTF. Using reference TRBV15 and TRBJ1-2 for the parts outside the CDR3, the full variable domain is DAMVIQNPRYQVTQFGKPVTLSCSQTLNHNVMYWYQQKSSQAPKLLFHYYDKDFNNEADTPDNFQSRRPNTSFCFLDIRSPGLGDTAMYLCATSRDRAGQSYGYTFGSGTRLTVV.

Only a few counts were recorded for this clone. The chain is built from TRBV21-1 and TRBJ2-3; the D segment call TRBD1 is taken from the table without a DNA check. TRBV21-1 is a pseudogene. CDR3 length equals 20 residues. DNA of the CDR3: TGTGCCAGCAGCAAAGTCAGCCCGGGGCAGGGGGAACATCTGGGAGATACGCAGTATTTT. Translating it yields CASSKVSPGQGEHLGDTQYF.

J is TRBJ1-4 and V is TRBV6-6; 7 bases align to TRBD1. J lost 7 bases, V lost 4 bases, and 3 bases had no gene match. Germline CDR1 MNHNY, CDR2 SVGAGI (reference sequence). CDR3 length: 13 residues. The CDR3 bases are TGTGCCAGCAGTTGGACAGGAGGTGAAAAACTGTTTTTT. Translating it yields CASSWTGGEKLFF.

The rearrangement links TRBV27 to TRBJ2-1; no firm D call. Looked up from germline, CDR1 is MNHEY and CDR2 is SMNVEV (reference sequence). V shed 5 bases and J shed 8 bases, with 13 bases lying between them. This CDR3 is 13 amino acids long. The CDR3 protein is CASSRTRGHEQFF. In DNA form, the CDR3 reads TGTGCCAGCAGTCGAACCCGCGGCCATGAGCAGTTCTTC.

This clone was counted once. This chain connects TRBV28 to TRBJ1-1; 8 bases map to TRBD1. The CDR3 is 17 residues long. J was trimmed by 0 bases and V by 6 bases; bases with no gene match: 12. The V gene's germline CDR1 is MDHEN and CDR2 SYDVKM. CDR3 DNA sequence: TGTGCCAGCAGGTCGACAGGGGCCCTGGAGATGAACACTGAAGCTTTCTTT. This translates into CASRSTGALEMNTEAFF.

The chain links TRBV6-5 to TRBJ1-6, with D possibly matching TRBD1 (5 bases). With 4 bases removed from V and 10 bases from J, the gap between germline ends came to 11 bases. This CDR3 spans 13 amino acids. The germline V gene encodes CDR1 MNHEY and CDR2 SVGAGI. CDR3 sequence reads: CASSSGIGSPLHF. Written as DNA, the CDR3 is TGTGCCAGCAGTTCAGGGATTGGGTCACCCCTCCACTTT.

This clone was observed a few times. This rearrangement joins TRBV7-9 to TRBJ2-7; 8 nucleotides align to TRBD1. The V gene end was trimmed by 4 bases and the J gene end by 2 bases; junction bases not matched to a gene: 10. Germline V gene lookup returns CDR1 SEHNR and CDR2 FQNEAQ (reference sequence). CDR3 length equals 16 residues. For the CDR3, the DNA is TGTGCCAGCAGCTCCCCCCGGCAGGGGGCTCCCTACGAGCAGTACTTC. Amino acid sequence: CASSSPRQGAPYEQYF. Variable domain in full (rest from reference TRBV7-9 and TRBJ2-7): DTGVSQNPRHKITKRGQNVTFRCDPISEHNRLYWYRQTLGQGPEFLTYFQNEAQLEKSRLLSDRFSAERPKGSFSTLEIQRTEQGDSAMYLCASSSPRQGAPYEQYFGPGTRLTVT.

V usage is TRBV11-3 and J usage is TRBJ2-2; D gene unclear. CDR3 size: 13 residues. V lost 4 bases and J lost 0, with 3 bases in between. In germline, CDR1 is SGHNT, CDR2 YENEEA. The CDR3 loop is CASSSANTGELFF. The CDR3, as DNA: TGTGCCAGCAGCTCCGCGAACACCGGGGAGCTGTTTTTT.

In its sample, this clone was seen once. The chain employs TRBV7-9 and TRBJ1-5; D may be TRBD1 (6 bases). Between the trimmed V and J ends, which lost 6 bases and 3 bases, there was a span of 15 bases. CDR1 and CDR2 from the germline V gene are SEHNR and FQNEAQ (reference sequence). The CDR3 totals 15 residues. CDR3 residues: CASSQGGGVNQPQHF. In DNA, the CDR3 is TGTGCCAGCAGTCAAGGGGGAGGGGTCAATCAGCCCCAGCATTTT.